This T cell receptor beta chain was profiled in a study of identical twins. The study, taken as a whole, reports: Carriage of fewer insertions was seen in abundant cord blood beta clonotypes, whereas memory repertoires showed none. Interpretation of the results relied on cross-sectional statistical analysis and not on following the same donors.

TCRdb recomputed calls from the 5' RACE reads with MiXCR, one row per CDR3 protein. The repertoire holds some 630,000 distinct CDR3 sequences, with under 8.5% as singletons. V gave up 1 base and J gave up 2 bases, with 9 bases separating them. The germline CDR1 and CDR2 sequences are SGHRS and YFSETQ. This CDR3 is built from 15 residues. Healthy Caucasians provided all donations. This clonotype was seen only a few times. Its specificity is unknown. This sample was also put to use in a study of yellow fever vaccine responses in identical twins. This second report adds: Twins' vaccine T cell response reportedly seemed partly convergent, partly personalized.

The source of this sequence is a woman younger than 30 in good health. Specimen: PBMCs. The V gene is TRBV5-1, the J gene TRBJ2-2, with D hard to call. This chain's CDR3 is CASSLPILNTGELFF. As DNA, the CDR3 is TGCGCCAGCAGCTTGCCCATACTAAACACCGGGGAGCTGTTTTTT.